A single T cell receptor (beta chain) is shown here with its context. This sample stems from a study of blood T cell repertoires in COVID-19. Study in general: Acute-phase and convalescent COVID-19 samples originated in the United States, Italy and Spain. PBMCs, B-cell-depleted T cells, or T cells provided the cDNA or gDNA that made up the material.

The trim removed 8 bases at V and 5 bases at J, leaving 10 bases unmatched. Germline-derived CDR1 and CDR2 are LNHDA and SQIVND (reference sequence). This CDR3 has 16 amino acids. Per the original methods: Counts of nucleated cells, estimated from reference gene primer amplification, were obtained. Measured with immunoSEQ multiplex PCR; TCRdb has only the in-frame clones, and not every one. V, J and clone size are those of that table, while D and trimming were read from the DNA. Altogether 100,000 to 150,000 clones are present, more than 75% being singletons, with the ten largest covering 7.6%. V is TRBV19 and J is TRBJ1-6, with 9 bases fitting TRBD1. The receptor was isolated from a man aged 50-60 years with acute or convalescent COVID-19. Material: peripheral blood. CDR3 coding DNA: TGTGCCAGTGCGGACCCTGGACAGGGGAATAATTCACCCCTCCACTTT. Translated, it gives CASADPGQGNNSPLHF.